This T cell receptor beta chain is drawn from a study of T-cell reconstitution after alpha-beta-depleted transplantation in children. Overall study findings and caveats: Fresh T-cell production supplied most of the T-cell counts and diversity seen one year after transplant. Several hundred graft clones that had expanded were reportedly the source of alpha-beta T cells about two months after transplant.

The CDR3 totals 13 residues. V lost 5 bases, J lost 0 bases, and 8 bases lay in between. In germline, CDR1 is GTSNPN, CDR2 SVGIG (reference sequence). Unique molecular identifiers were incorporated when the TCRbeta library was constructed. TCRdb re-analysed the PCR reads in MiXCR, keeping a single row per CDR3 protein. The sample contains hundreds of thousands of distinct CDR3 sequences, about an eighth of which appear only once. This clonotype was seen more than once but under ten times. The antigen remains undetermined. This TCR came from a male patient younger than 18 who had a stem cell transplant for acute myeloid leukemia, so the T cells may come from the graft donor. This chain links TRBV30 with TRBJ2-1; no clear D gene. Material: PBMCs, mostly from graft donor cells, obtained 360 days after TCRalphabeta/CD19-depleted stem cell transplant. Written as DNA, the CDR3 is TGTGCCTGGGATCGGAGCTCCTACAATGAGCAGTTCTTC. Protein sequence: CAWDRSSYNEQFF.